The 9 T cell receptor beta chains listed next were all sequenced from one sample in a study of tumor-infiltrating lymphocytes in primary liver carcinoma. With a constant-region primer, TCR beta cDNA was made from 450 to 550 ng of total RNA. What produced the TCR beta libraries was three nested multiplex PCR rounds using slightly modified ARM-PCR. PCR rounds one and two used TRBV1-TRBV30 forward primers with a C-beta reverse primer for around 9 cycles each. TCRdb itself ran the multiplex PCR reads through MiXCR, one entry per CDR3 protein. The sample lists fewer than 400,000 distinct CDR3 sequences, about three fifths seen once, with approximately 17% in the top ten. Out of unsorted whole blood came the blood RNA, and germline DNA was extracted as well. Material: peripheral blood. These receptors originate from a woman aged 25-40 years with primary liver carcinoma and hepatitis B virus infection.

The chain recombines TRBV7-8 with TRBJ2-7; the match to TRBD1 covers 9 bases. Germline-derived CDR1 and CDR2 are SGHVS and FQNEAQ. The ends lost 0 bases at V and 9 bases at J; junction bases unmatched: 9. There are 15 residues in the CDR3. CDR3 region: CASSLALGTGFGQYF. In DNA, the CDR3 is TGTGCCAGCAGCTTAGCCTTAGGGACAGGGTTCGGGCAGTACTTC.

This clonotype was picked up many times. The gene calls are TRBV6-6 and TRBJ1-5; 7 bases line up with TRBD1. Unmatched junction bases numbered 6, after V lost 0 bases and J lost 4 bases. CDR3 size: 16 residues. CDR1 is MNHNY, CDR2 SVGAGI, per germline (reference sequence). CDR3 protein: CASSYSSPTGNQPQHF. CDR3 in DNA: TGTGCCAGCAGTTACTCCTCCCCGACAGGGAATCAGCCCCAGCATTTT.

This clonotype is medium-sized. The chain uses TRBV6-2 or TRBV6-3 and TRBJ2-7, with a weak D call TRBD2 (5 bases). V was shortened by 3 bases and J by 1 base, with 7 bases between the two germline ends. In germline, CDR1 is MNHEY, CDR2 SVGEGT. The CDR3 contains 13 residues. CDR3 DNA sequence: TGTGCCAGCAGTTATGCGGGTTCCTACGAGCAGTACTTC. This sequence encodes CASSYAGSYEQYF.

This clonotype was seen only once. The CDR3 carries no conserved terminal phenylalanine or tryptophan, so it likely arises from a read error. The genes are TRBV6-6 and TRBJ2-7; 10 bases agree with TRBD1. V trimming: 5 bases; J trimming: 2 bases; junction bases outside the gene matches: 6. Germline CDR1 and CDR2: MNHNY and SVGAGI (reference sequence). The CDR3 has 15 residues. CDR3: CASSDRDRGPYEQYS. CDR3 DNA sequence: TGTGCCAGCAGTGACCGGGACAGGGGCCCCTACGAGCAGTACTCC.

Concerning this clonotype: Possible read error: a much larger clone is one base away. V usage is TRBV12-3 or TRBV12-4 and J usage is TRBJ2-3, with D maybe TRBD2 (5 bases). Trimming pared 5 bases from V and 6 bases from J, leaving 18 bases between. The CDR3 runs 15 residues. The CDR3 here is CASSQPGISDDTQYF. In DNA form, the CDR3 reads TGTGCCAGCAGTCAACCCGGGATTAGCGATGATACGCAGTATTTT.

Turning to this clonotype: Likely a read error: the CDR3 ends without its conserved phenylalanine or tryptophan. J is TRBJ2-2 and V is TRBV28; 11 bases map to TRBD1. Per the germline V gene, CDR1 is MDHEN and CDR2 is SYDVKM. The CDR3 runs 17 residues. V trimming: 6 bases; J trimming: 3 bases; junction bases outside the gene matches: 9. In DNA form, the CDR3 reads TGTGCCAGCAGCCCCCTAGCGGGACAGGGGGACACCGGGGAGCTGTTTTAT. This translates into CASSPLAGQGDTGELFY.

This clonotype was seen only once. A much larger clone differs by one base, so this may be a read error. The chain combines TRBV4-3 with TRBJ2-3; 10 nucleotides align to TRBD2. With 0 bases clipped from V and 2 bases from J, the junction kept 11 bases outside the gene matches. Germline loops: CDR1 LGHNA, CDR2 YSLEER. CDR3 length equals 19 residues. Written as DNA, the CDR3 is TGCGCCAGCAGCCAAGATCGCGCAGCGGGAGGGTGGGACACAGATACGCAGTATTTT. Translating gives CASSQDRAAGGWDTDTQYF.

On this clonotype itself: The junction does not match germline at one end; this may be a read error. The chain links TRBV12-3 or TRBV12-4 to TRBJ2-1; D gene ambiguous. This CDR3 comprises 13 residues. The CDR3 coding sequence is TGTGCCAGCAGGGACGCTGTGAGCCATGAGCAGCTCTTC. It codes for CASRDAVSHEQLF.

The chain joins TRBV30 to TRBJ1-1, with unresolved D. The CDR3 totals 16 residues. The germline CDR1 and CDR2 sequences are GTSNPN and SVGIG (reference sequence). V lost 2 bases, J lost 5 bases, and 21 bases lay in between. The CDR3 region is CAWSITRHRQLTEAFF. CDR3 DNA sequence: TGTGCCTGGAGTATAACCCGACATAGGCAACTAACTGAAGCTTTCTTT.